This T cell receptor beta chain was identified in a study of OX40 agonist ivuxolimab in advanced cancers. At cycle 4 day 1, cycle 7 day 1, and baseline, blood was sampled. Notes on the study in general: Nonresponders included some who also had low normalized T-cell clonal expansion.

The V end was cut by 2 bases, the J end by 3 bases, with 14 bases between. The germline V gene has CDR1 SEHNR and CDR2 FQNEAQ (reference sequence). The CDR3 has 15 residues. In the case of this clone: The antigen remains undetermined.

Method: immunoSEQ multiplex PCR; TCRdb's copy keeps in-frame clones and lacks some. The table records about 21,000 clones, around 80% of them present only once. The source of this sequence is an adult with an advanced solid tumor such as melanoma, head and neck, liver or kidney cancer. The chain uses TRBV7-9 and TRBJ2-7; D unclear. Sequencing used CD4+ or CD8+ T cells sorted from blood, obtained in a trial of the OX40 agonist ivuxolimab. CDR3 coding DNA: TGTGCCAGCAGCTTAAGTCGGACCGTTCTCTACGAGCAGTACTTC. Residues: CASSLSRTVLYEQYF.